The T cell receptor beta chain under discussion was sequenced for a study of T cells in localized non-small cell lung cancer. Findings of the study overall: Longer overall survival was linked to higher blood T cell density. Within adjacent lung there appeared a median 57 of the top 100 tumor clones. Uninvolved adjacent lung showed peak T cell clonality, exceeding tumor.

On this clone itself: Antigen: not known.

The method was immunoSEQ multiplex PCR; TCRdb's version includes in-frame clones alone and lacks a portion of them. The table lists fewer than 50,000 clones, more than 80% of them singletons. The ends were cut back, 8 bases at V and 8 bases at J, with 15 bases in the middle. The CDR3 totals 13 residues. The germline V gene encodes CDR1 MDHEN and CDR2 SYDVKM. The source material was peripheral blood mononuclear cells, sampled before any cancer treatment. The rearrangement joins TRBV28 to TRBJ2-2, with a tentative D call TRBD2 (5 bases). The clonotype was recovered from a male donor aged 60 or over with stage II lung adenocarcinoma. CDR3 loop: CASRALAAGELFF. The CDR3, as DNA: TGTGCCAGCCGGGCCCTAGCCGCGGGGGAGCTGTTTTTT.